This TCR beta chain comes out of a study of T cell repertoires and HLA-DP antigens (dated by TCRdb to the late 2010s). The study in broad terms: An in vitro model of CD4+ T cell alloreactivity against allogeneic HLA-DP presented by transduced HeLa cells was used in the study. An average DNA input of approximately 220 ng was used for sorted CD137+CD4+ samples, compared with around 1.2 ug for pre-culture CD4+ samples. Compared with self, one alloantigen differed at one amino acid in the peptide-binding groove and the other differed at some 11, modelling structurally similar versus dissimilar alloantigens. The three donors were two male and one female, with ages ranging from the 18-to-29 to the 60-to-69 age band.

The immunoSEQ multiplex PCR, with forward primers for 54 TRBV segments and reverse primers for 13 TRBJ segments, was used to amplify TCRB CDR3 regions. Pre-culture CD4+ samples were sequenced at deep resolution with a target of approximately 180,000 T cell genomes. Sequencing of amplicons was performed on an Illumina HiSeq System, and 87 bp reads covering the CDR3 were generated. In the source study's methods: PCR and sequencing errors in the reads were corrected, and alignment to IMGT reference sequences was used to define CDR3 regions. Synthetic template pools were used to estimate template counts and unique rearrangement counts. Clonality was calculated as 1 minus Pielou's evenness. The Daley-Smith estimator was used to estimate richness. Morisita's index was used to measure repertoire overlap. A clone counted as low-abundance if it appeared in cultured samples but went undetected in the pre-culture repertoire of the same donor. The source is immuneACCESS, and TCRdb retained only in-frame sequences with V and J called. Part of the clones is not carried over; for the studies checked, unresolved V genes explain less than half of this, and the remainder is unexplained. V and J calls and clone size are those listed in that table; D and trimming were worked out from the DNA. In all, the sample holds fewer than 95,000 clones, and about 89% of those were seen once. The ten largest clones take up about 1.7% of the sample.

The paper as a whole reports these results and caveats: Separate analysis of naive and memory CD4+ repertoires was not performed. An average cumulative frequency of approximately 36% against one allele and approximately 48% against the other was found for clones undetected before culture. Limitations included only three donors, a non-physiological HeLa antigen-presenting system, and the use of total CD4+ responder cells. Sorted CD137+ cells showed similar clonality against both alloantigens, at approximately 0.36, which was much higher than the approximately 0.038 seen in pre-culture samples.

CDR1 and CDR2, per the germline V gene, are SGDLS and YYNGEE. The CDR3 contains 15 residues, cysteine and phenylalanine counted. Only CDR3 DNA is held: 45 bases, read in frame from base 1. The trim is 2 bases for V and 4 bases for J, with a gap of 14 bases between the germline ends. Untouched CD4+ T cells were isolated from Ficoll-separated PBMC by magnetic bead negative selection, reaching an average purity of 97.7%. Untouched CD4+ T cells were isolated from Ficoll-separated PBMC with magnetic beads, reaching around 98% purity with negligible CD8+ contamination. Donors were a few healthy blood donors whose buffy coats supplied peripheral blood mononuclear cells. Each of the three donors was CMV seronegative. The DNeasy Blood & Tissue Kit was used for extraction of genomic DNA. For each subject, genomic DNA from sorted CD137+CD4+ cells and from pre-culture CD4+ baseline samples underwent TCRB sequencing.

This clone showed up just a few times. It has no known antigen specificity. Base qualities are not recorded, but no much larger clone differs from it by a single base. Sequenced input: CD4+ T cells from PBMCs. The receptor comes from a man aged 50-59 years in good health and CMV-seronegative. The receptor chain draws on TRBV9 and TRBJ2-3; perhaps TRBD2 is the D gene, with 6 bases matching. The bases read TGTGCCAGCAGCGTGGAGGGGCATGGAGCAGATACGCAGTATTTT. Translated, this gives CASSVEGHGADTQYF. The entire variable domain, with the stretches around the CDR3 drawn from the reference TRBV9 and TRBJ2-3 proteins, is DSGVTQTPKHLITATGQRVTLRCSPRSGDLSVYWYQQSLDQGLQFLIQYYNGEERAKGNILERFSAQQFPDLHSELNLSSLELGDSALYFCASSVEGHGADTQYFGPGTRLTVL.